The 8 T cell receptor beta chains in this list originate from one sample, sequenced in a study of shared clonotypes between healthy human individuals (dated by TCRdb to 2018 to 2021). Library preparation used the immunoSEQ multiplex PCR assay. TCRdb provides this immuneACCESS table in a form limited to in-frame rearrangements. Some clones are lacking; in checked studies, under half of them reflect an unresolved V gene, and why the rest are absent is not known. This sample is represented by around 1.1 million clones; about four fifths of them were singletons. The leading ten clones occupy 0.61% of the sample. Material: memory CD4+ T cells from PBMCs. Taken with the paper, the label for cell subset or site translates to: CD45RA-negative fraction. The receptors were sampled from a young man in good health. Some clones in this sample may be carry-over from other donors' samples.

The chain joins TRBV28 to TRBJ1-5, with 8 bases fitting TRBD1. The CDR3 is made up of 16 amino acids. Germline trimming cut 3 bases from V and 4 bases from J; bases unmatched to any gene: 8. Germline loops: CDR1 MDHEN, CDR2 SYDVKM. CDR3 sequence: CASSLGSGGANQPQHF. In DNA form, the CDR3 reads TGTGCCAGCAGTTTGGGATCAGGGGGCGCAAATCAGCCCCAGCATTTT.

This chain links TRBV28 with TRBJ1-5; unclear D gene. The CDR3 covers 17 residues. Trimming removed 0 bases at V and 4 bases at J, with 16 bases between. Germline values: CDR1 MDHEN, CDR2 SYDVKM. The CDR3, as DNA: TGTGCCAGCAGTTTATGGGGATTTAGGGCCTTGAATCAGCCCCAGCATTTT. It translates to CASSLWGFRALNQPQHF.

The sample holds a few counts of this clone. V is TRBV27 and J is TRBJ1-2; 9 bases align to TRBD1. The CDR3 is made up of 16 amino acids. Germline CDR1 MNHEY, CDR2 SMNVEV (reference sequence). Losses at the gene ends were 6 bases for V and 1 base for J; bases not matched to a gene: 9. The DNA of the CDR3 is TGTGCCAGCAGCCGTGGGGGGACAGGGAGTAACTATGGCTACACCTTC. Translating gives CASSRGGTGSNYGYTF.

The V and J genes are TRBV18 and TRBJ2-3; D is ambiguous. CDR3 length: 13 residues. From germline, CDR1 is KGHSH and CDR2 LQKENI. The V and J ends lost 3 bases and 5 bases respectively, with 9 bases between them. The CDR3 loop reads CASSPVTVDTQYF. The CDR3 bases are TGTGCCAGCTCACCGGTGACGGTAGATACGCAGTATTTT.

About this clone itself: A much larger clonotype is one base distant, so this may be a read error. The identical CDR3 is also encoded by other nucleotide sequences in the sample. The V call is TRBV6-1, the J call TRBJ1-5; no firm D call. Germline V gene data show CDR1 as MNHNS and CDR2 as SASEGT. The CDR3 has 12 amino acids. Deletions cut 3 bases from V and 4 bases from J, with 4 bases between. This CDR3 reads CASSEDNQPQHF. The CDR3 DNA sequence: TGTGCCAGCAGTGAGGATAATCAGCCCCAGCATTTT.

V gene TRBV19 combines with J gene TRBJ2-1, with D perhaps matching TRBD2 (6 bases). Trimming stripped 6 bases from V and 6 bases from J, with 15 bases between. The CDR3 covers 14 residues. Germline assignment: CDR1 LNHDA and CDR2 SQIVND (reference sequence). The CDR3: CASRRHTGGNEQFF. The CDR3 nucleotides are TGTGCCAGTAGGCGACACACCGGGGGCAATGAGCAGTTCTTC. Variable domain in full (rest from reference TRBV19 and TRBJ2-1): DGGITQSPKYLFRKEGQNVTLSCEQNLNHDAMYWYRQDPGQGLRLIYYSQIVNDFQKGDIAEGYSVSREKKESFPLTVTSAQKNPTAFYLCASRRHTGGNEQFFGPGTRLTVL.

This clone was picked up one time. The gene calls are TRBV2 and TRBJ2-7, with D unresolved. CDR3 length: 13 residues. With 7 bases removed from V and 12 bases from J, the gap between germline ends came to 22 bases. Per germline, CDR1 SNHLY and CDR2 FYNNEI. CDR3 loop: CASTPPRAPGRYF. The CDR3 DNA reads TGTGCCAGCACCCCCCCCCGGGCCCCAGGACGGTACTTC.

The CDR3 protein is CASTRWMGRGTGELFF. CDR3 coding DNA: TGTGCCAGCACCCGTTGGATGGGGCGGGGTACCGGGGAGCTGTTTTTT. The J gene is TRBJ2-2, the V gene TRBV28; D possibly corresponds to TRBD2 (6 bases). Germline CDR1 is MDHEN and CDR2 is SYDVKM. Trimming left V 7 bases short and J 5 bases short, with 20 bases between. CDR3 size: 16 residues.